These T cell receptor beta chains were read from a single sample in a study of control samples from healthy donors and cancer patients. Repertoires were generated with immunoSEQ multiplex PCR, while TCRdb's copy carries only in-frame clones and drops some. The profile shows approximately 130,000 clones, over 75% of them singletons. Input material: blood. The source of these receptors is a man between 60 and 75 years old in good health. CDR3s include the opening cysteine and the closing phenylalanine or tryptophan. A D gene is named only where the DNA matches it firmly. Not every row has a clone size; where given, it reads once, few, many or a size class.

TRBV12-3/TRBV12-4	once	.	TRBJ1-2	TGTGCCAGCAGTTTGGCAGTTAACTATGGCTACACCTTC	CASSLAVNYGYTF
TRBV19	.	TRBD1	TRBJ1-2	TGTGCCAGTAGACCTGGGACAGCGGACTATGGCTACACCTTC	CASRPGTADYGYTF
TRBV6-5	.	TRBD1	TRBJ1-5	TGTGCCAGCGCCGGCTGGACAGGGCCAGGACTGCCCCAGCATTTT	CASAGWTGPGLPQHF
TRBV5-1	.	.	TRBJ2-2	TGCGCCAGCAGCTTGGGGGCCGGACAGCACACCGGGGAGCTGTTTTTT	CASSLGAGQHTGELFF
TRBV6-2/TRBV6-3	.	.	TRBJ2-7	TGTGCCAGCAGCCGCGGGGGACAAACCTACGAGCAGTACTTC	CASSRGGQTYEQYF
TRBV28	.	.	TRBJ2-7	TGTGCCAGCGTCTCAGGATCACCCGACTCCTACGAGCAGTACTTC	CASVSGSPDSYEQYF
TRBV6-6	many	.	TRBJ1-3	TGTGCCAGCAGTTACAGCCGGGACCCAAACACCATATATTTT	CASSYSRDPNTIYF
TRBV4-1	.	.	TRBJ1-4	TGCGCCAGTCAAGGAAATACTAATGAAAAACTGTTTTTT	CASQGNTNEKLFF
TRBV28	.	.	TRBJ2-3	TGTGCCAGCAGTGCCACAGGGAGGGATACGCAGTATTTT	CASSATGRDTQYF
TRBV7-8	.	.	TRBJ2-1	TGTGCCAGCAGCTTAGCGGTCAATGAGCAGTTCTTC	CASSLAVNEQFF
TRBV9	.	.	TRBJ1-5	TGTGCCAGCAGCGCTACAGGGCAACGGCAGCCCCAGCATTTT	CASSATGQRQPQHF
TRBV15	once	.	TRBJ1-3	TGTGCCACCAGCAGAGGGGGAGCTGGAAACACCATATATTTT	CATSRGGAGNTIYF
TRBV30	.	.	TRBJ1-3	TGTGCCTGGAGTCCGACCTGGCGCTCTGGAAACACCATATATTTT	CAWSPTWRSGNTIYF
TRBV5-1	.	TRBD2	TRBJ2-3	TGCGCCAGCAGCTTGATTAGCGGGGGAACAGATACGCAGTATTTT	CASSLISGGTDTQYF
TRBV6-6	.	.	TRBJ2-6	TGTGCCAGCAGTCCTTTACACTCTGGGGCCAACGTCCTGACTTTC	CASSPLHSGANVLTF
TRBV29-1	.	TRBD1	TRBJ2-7	TGCAGCCCAGACCGGGACAGGGGGCCGTACGAGCAGTACTTC	CSPDRDRGPYEQYF
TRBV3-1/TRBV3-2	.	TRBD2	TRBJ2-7	TGTGCCAGCAGCCCTAGTTGGCTAGCGGGGGGTAGCGAGCAGTACTTC	CASSPSWLAGGSEQYF
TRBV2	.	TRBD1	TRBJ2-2	TGTGCCAGTGGACAGGCGAACACCGGGGAGCTGTTTTTT	CASGQANTGELFF
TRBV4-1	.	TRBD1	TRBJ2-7	TGCGCCAGCAGCCAGCGAGAAACCGGGACAGGAACCTACGAGCAGTACTTC	CASSQRETGTGTYEQYF
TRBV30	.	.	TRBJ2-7	TGTGCCTGGAGCGGACTTCTCGCCTACGAGCAGTACTTC	CAWSGLLAYEQYF
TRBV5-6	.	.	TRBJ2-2	TGTGCCAGCAGCTTAAGCGACAGATACACCGGGGAGCTGTTTTTT	CASSLSDRYTGELFF
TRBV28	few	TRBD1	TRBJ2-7	TGTGCCAGCAGTCGGACAGGGGGAACCTACGAGCAGTACTTC	CASSRTGGTYEQYF
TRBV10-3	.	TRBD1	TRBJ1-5	TGTGCCACCGGATCACAGGGGTTCAATCAGCCCCAGCATTTT	CATGSQGFNQPQHF
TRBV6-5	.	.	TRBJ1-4	TGTGCCAGCAGGATGGGGGCCACTAATGAAAAACTGTTTTTT	CASRMGATNEKLFF
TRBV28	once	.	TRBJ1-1	TGTGCCAGCAGTTTACCCCAACAGGTGCCCCTAGAAGCTTTCTTT	CASSLPQQVPLEAFF
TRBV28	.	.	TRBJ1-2	TGTGCCAGCAGTTTATTTTTTAGTCGGCGACTCGATGGCTACACCTTC	CASSLFFSRRLDGYTF
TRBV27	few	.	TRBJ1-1	TGTGCCAGCAGTTTATCCGGACATGCGAGCCCTGAAGCTTTCTTT	CASSLSGHASPEAFF
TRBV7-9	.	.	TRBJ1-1	TGTGCCAGCAGCTTAATGACAACGAACACTGAAGCTTTCTTT	CASSLMTTNTEAFF
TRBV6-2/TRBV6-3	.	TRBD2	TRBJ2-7	TGTGCCAGCAGCTGGGGACTAGCGGGGGGATACGAGCAGTACTTC	CASSWGLAGGYEQYF
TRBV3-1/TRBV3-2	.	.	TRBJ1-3	TGTGCCAGCAGCCCGAGAGACAGGCGAAACACCATATATTTT	CASSPRDRRNTIYF
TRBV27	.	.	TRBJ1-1	TGTGCCAGCAAAATTGTTGGCGAACCGTACACTGAAGCTTTCTTT	CASKIVGEPYTEAFF
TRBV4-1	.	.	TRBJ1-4	TGCGCCAGCAGCCAAGGGTCCTCAACTAATGAAAAACTGTTTTTT	CASSQGSSTNEKLFF
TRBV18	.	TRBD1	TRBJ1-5	TGTGCCAGCTCACCCGGGACAGGTTCGACCCAGCCCCAGCATTTT	CASSPGTGSTQPQHF
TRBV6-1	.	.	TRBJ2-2	TGTGCCAGCAGTGAAGTGTTCGGGGGTTCCGGGGCCGGGGAGCTGTTTTTT	CASSEVFGGSGAGELFF
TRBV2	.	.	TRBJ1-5	TGTGCCAGTAGCGATTCCGGGACAACTAGGCGGCCCCAGCATTTT	CASSDSGTTRRPQHF
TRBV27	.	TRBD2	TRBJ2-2	TGTGCCAGCAGTTTGATAGCGGGGGTAACCGGGGAGCTGTTTTTT	CASSLIAGVTGELFF
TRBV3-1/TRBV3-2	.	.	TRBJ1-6	TGTGCCAGCAGCCAAGAAGGGGGGGGGAGCTCCTATAATTCACCCCTCCACTTT	CASSQEGGGSSYNSPLHF
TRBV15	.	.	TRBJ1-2	TGTGCCACCAGCTTGGGGGGGGCGCGGGAAGGCTACACCTTC	CATSLGGAREGYTF
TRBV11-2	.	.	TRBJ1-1	TGTGCCAGCAGCTTATGGGGGATCACTGAAGCTTTCTTT	CASSLWGITEAFF
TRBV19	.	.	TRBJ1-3	TGTGCCAGTATCCCACAGTACTCTGGAAACACCATATATTTT	CASIPQYSGNTIYF
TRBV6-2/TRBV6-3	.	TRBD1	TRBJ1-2	TGTGCCAGCAGTTACTCGACAGGGAACCTCTATGGCTACACCTTC	CASSYSTGNLYGYTF
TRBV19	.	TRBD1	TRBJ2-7	TGTGCCAGTAGTTGGGACAGGGGTAACGAGCAGTACTTC	CASSWDRGNEQYF
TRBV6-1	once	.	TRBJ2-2	TGTGCCAGCAGTGAATTAACAGGCCTCACCGGGGAGCTGTTTTTT	CASSELTGLTGELFF
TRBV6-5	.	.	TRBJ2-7	TGTGCCAGCAGTATTTCCTACGAGCAGTACTTC	CASSISYEQYF
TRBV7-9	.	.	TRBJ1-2	TGTGCCAGCAGCTTAGCTGTTGGCTACACCTTC	CASSLAVGYTF
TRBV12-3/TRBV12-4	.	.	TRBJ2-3	TGTGCCAGCAGTTTAGATACAGGGGATACGCAGTATTTT	CASSLDTGDTQYF
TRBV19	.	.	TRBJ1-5	TGTGCCAGTAGTACGGGGTATCAGCCCCAGCATTTT	CASSTGYQPQHF
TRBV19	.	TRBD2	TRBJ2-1	TGTGCCAGTAGCCTGAGCGGGGGGGTTTACAATGAGCAGTTCTTC	CASSLSGGVYNEQFF